This record covers a single TCR beta chain. The antigen is unknown. The data stem from a study of T cells in Graves' hyperthyroidism and ophthalmopathy. Study-wide points: Also found in blood were most expanded thyroid clonotypes above 0.001.

Exclusion of patients followed from uncontrolled infection, other autoimmune disease, pregnancy or lactation. The investigators amplified TCR beta CDR3 regions from RNA transcripts. The TCR CDR3 first-round RT-PCR relied on the HTBI primer set. TCRdb re-called the multiplex PCR reads with MiXCR, one entry per CDR3 protein. The sample holds around 600,000 distinct CDR3 sequences, 14% seen once. This clonotype was sampled from a woman under 30 with Graves' ophthalmopathy. The sequenced sample consisted of blood.

CDR3 protein: CASSGTKGDEKLFF. The CDR3 coding sequence is TGTGCCAGCAGCGGGACGAAAGGGGATGAAAAACTGTTTTTT. The J gene is TRBJ1-4, the V gene TRBV25-1; D possibly corresponds to TRBD1 (5 bases). Germline V gene sequence: CDR1 MGHDK, CDR2 SYGVNS. Trimming left V 6 bases short and J 6 bases short, with 14 bases between. This CDR3 has 14 residues. Full variable domain (missing parts from reference TRBV25-1 and TRBJ1-4): EADIYQTPRYLVIGTGKKITLECSQTMGHDKMYWYQQDPGMELHLIHYSYGVNSTEKGDLSSESTVSRIRTEHFPLTLESARPSHTSQYLCASSGTKGDEKLFFGSGTQLSVL.